Presented here are 2 T cell receptor beta chains from one specimen sequenced in a study of blood T cell dynamics during melanoma immunotherapy. Specified time point: pre-treatment baseline. TCRdb keeps only in-frame clones here, not all; method: immunoSEQ multiplex PCR. The sample includes over 9,500 clones, over 65% of them seen just once. Here the sequenced sample was blood, taken from a patient treated with checkpoint blockade. These receptors all stem from a human donor with melanoma.

The chain is built from TRBV4-2 and TRBJ1-1; the D gene is possibly TRBD1 (5 bases). The V and J ends lost 8 bases and 1 base respectively, with 23 bases between them. The CDR3 length is 17 residues. Germline CDR1 and CDR2: LGHNA and YNFKEQ. CDR3 residues: CASRSDRQLQSNTEAFF. The CDR3 DNA reads as TGTGCCAGCCGCTCAGACCGACAGTTACAATCGAACACTGAAGCTTTCTTT.

The chain recombines TRBV30 with TRBJ1-4, with D possibly TRBD1 on 5 matching bases. CDR1 is GTSNPN, CDR2 SVGIG, per germline (reference sequence). The CDR3 runs 15 residues. Trimming shortened V by 2 bases and J by 7 bases, and 17 bases separated the two germline ends. This chain's CDR3 is CAWSPPSRGTEKLFF. The CDR3 DNA reads as TGTGCCTGGAGTCCCCCTTCAAGGGGCACTGAAAAACTGTTTTTT.